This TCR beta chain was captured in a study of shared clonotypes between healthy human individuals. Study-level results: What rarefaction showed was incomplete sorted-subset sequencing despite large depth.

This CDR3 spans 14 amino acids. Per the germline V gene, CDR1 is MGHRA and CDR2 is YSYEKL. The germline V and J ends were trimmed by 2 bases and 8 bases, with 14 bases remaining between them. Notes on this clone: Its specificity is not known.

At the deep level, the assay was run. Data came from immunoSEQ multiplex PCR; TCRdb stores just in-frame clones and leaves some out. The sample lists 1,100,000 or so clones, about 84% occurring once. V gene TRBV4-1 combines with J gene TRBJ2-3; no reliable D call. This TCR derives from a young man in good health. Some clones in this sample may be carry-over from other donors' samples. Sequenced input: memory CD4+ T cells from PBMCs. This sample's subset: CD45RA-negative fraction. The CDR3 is CASSQSLSSPTQYF. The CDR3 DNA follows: TGCGCCAGCAGCCAATCCTTGTCGAGTCCTACGCAGTATTTT.